A single sample gave rise to the 6 T cell receptor beta chains below, sequenced in a study of cytomegalovirus exposure and HLA in healthy donors. Researchers ran the PCR with 60 Vbeta and 13 Jbeta primers. Only in-frame clones appear in the TCRdb table, and some are missing; sequencing was by immunoSEQ multiplex PCR. The table lists 190,000 or so clones, more than 75% of them singletons, with 6.5% in the top ten. The specimen was PBMCs. Receptors were obtained from a woman in her forties or fifties in good health and CMV-seropositive.

This clone was found a few times. The chain links TRBV7-3 to TRBJ2-1; no definite D call. Germline V lookup: CDR1 SGHTA, CDR2 FQGTGA. This CDR3 is 13 amino acids long. Trimming cost V 1 base and J 6 bases, with 7 bases left between them. The CDR3 bases are TGTGCCAGCAGCTTAAATTTCGGCAATGAGCAGTTCTTC. It codes for CASSLNFGNEQFF. The variable domain in full, with the rest retrieved from reference TRBV7-3 and TRBJ2-1, is GAGVSQTPSNKVTEKGKYVELRCDPISGHTALYWYRQSLGQGPEFLIYFQGTGAADDSGLPNDRFFAVRPEGSVSTLKIQRTERGDSAVYLCASSLNFGNEQFFGPGTRLTVL.

This sequence joins TRBV5-4 and TRBJ2-7; a weak D match, TRBD1 (6 bases). Germline loops: CDR1 SGHNT, CDR2 YYREEE (reference sequence). The germline V and J ends were trimmed by 4 bases and 7 bases, with 15 bases remaining between them. This CDR3 comprises 13 residues. CDR3 sequence reads: CASSGTGIREQYF. Written as DNA, the CDR3 is TGTGCCAGCAGCGGAACAGGGATAAGGGAGCAGTACTTC.

On this clone itself: The same CDR3 can be traced to other DNA sequences in this sample. This chain connects TRBV28 to TRBJ2-7; 8 nucleotides align to TRBD1. CDR3 length equals 18 residues. CDR1 and CDR2 from the germline V gene are MDHEN and SYDVKM. V gave up 5 bases and J gave up 8 bases; unmatched junction bases: 23. The CDR3 reads CASSPRSTGTGDLRKQYF. CDR3 DNA: TGTGCCAGCAGTCCTAGATCAACCGGGACAGGTGATCTACGAAAGCAGTACTTC.

The J gene is TRBJ2-1, the V gene TRBV28; 13 nucleotides line up with TRBD2. Germline trimming cut 5 bases from V and 3 bases from J; bases unmatched to any gene: 10. The CDR3 spans 18 residues. The germline CDR1 and CDR2 sequences are MDHEN and SYDVKM. The CDR3 spells CASSTTRGTSGNYNEQFF. In nucleotides, the CDR3 is TGTGCCAGCAGTACGACTCGTGGGACTAGCGGGAACTACAATGAGCAGTTCTTC.

V usage is TRBV2 and J usage is TRBJ2-1; 7 bases agree with TRBD2. V was clipped by 0 bases and J by 9 bases; unmatched bases: 2. CDR3 size: 13 residues. CDR1 is SNHLY, CDR2 FYNNEI, per germline. Here the CDR3 DNA reads TGTGCCAGCAGTGAAGCGACGGGAGGTGAGCAGTTCTTC. It encodes CASSEATGGEQFF. Filled out from reference TRBV2 and TRBJ2-1, the complete variable domain reads EPEVTQTPSHQVTQMGQEVILRCVPISNHLYFYWYRQILGQKVEFLVSFYNNEISEKSEIFDDQFSVERPDGSNFTLKIRSTKLEDSAMYFCASSEATGGEQFFGPGTRLTVL.

On this clone itself: One end of the junction varies from germline; a read error may be responsible. The chain employs TRBV6-5 and TRBJ2-7, with D tentatively TRBD2 (6 bases). CDR1 is MNHEY and CDR2 is SVGAGI in the germline V gene. This CDR3 comprises 13 residues. CDR3 in amino acids: CASTYTVGGAYCF. In nucleotides, the CDR3 is TGTGCCAGCACCTATACAGTTGGCGGGGCTTATTGCTTC.